This TCR beta chain emerged from a study of radiotherapy plus CTLA-4 blockade in lung cancer. Turning to the study itself: Objective responses emerged in about 20% of patients, and about 30% attained disease control. Study observations and caveats: After radiotherapy and ipilimumab, tumor-derived clones expanded in peripheral blood. How blood T cell clones changed early, along with interferon-beta, reportedly forecast response best.

Looked up from germline, CDR1 is MNHNS and CDR2 is SASEGT. The V and J ends lost 11 bases and 3 bases respectively, with 8 bases between them. The CDR3 runs 12 residues. On this clone: Its antigen remains unidentified.

Method: immunoSEQ multiplex PCR; TCRdb's copy keeps in-frame clones and lacks some. The table has some 15,000 clones, approximately 87% seen once. Enrolled patients, whose metastatic non-small-cell lung cancer was chemo-refractory, received focal radiation plus CTLA-4 blockade with ipilimumab. The chain has TRBV6-1 and TRBJ1-6, with D possibly TRBD1 on 5 matching bases. The TCR originated in a human donor with non-small cell lung cancer that progressed on radiotherapy plus ipilimumab. Some clones in this sample may be carry-over from other donors' samples. The sequencing used peripheral blood, collected from a patient treated with radiotherapy plus ipilimumab. The CDR3 here is CAAGGYNSPLHF. CDR3 coding DNA: TGTGCCGCGGGGGGCTATAATTCACCCCTCCACTTT.